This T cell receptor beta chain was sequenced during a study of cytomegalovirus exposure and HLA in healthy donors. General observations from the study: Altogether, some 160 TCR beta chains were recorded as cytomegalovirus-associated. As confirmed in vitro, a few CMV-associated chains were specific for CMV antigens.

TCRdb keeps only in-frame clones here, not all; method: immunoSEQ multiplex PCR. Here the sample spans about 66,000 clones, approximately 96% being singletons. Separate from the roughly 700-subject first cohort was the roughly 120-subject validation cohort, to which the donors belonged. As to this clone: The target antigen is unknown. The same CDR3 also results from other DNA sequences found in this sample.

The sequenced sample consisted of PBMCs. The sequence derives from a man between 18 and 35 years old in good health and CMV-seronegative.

CDR3 residues: CASSFQNYEQYF. The CDR3 nucleotides are TGTGCCAGCAGTTTTCAGAACTACGAGCAGTACTTC. This chain links TRBV28 with TRBJ2-7, with D hard to call. V dropped 3 bases and J dropped 3 bases, with 6 bases sitting between them. Germline CDR1 and CDR2: MDHEN and SYDVKM. CDR3 length: 12 amino acids. The variable domain in full, completed from reference TRBV28 and TRBJ2-7, reads DVKVTQSSRYLVKRTGEKVFLECVQDMDHENMFWYRQDPGLGLRLIYFSYDVKMKEKGDIPEGYSVSREKKERFSLILESASTNQTSMYLCASSFQNYEQYFGPGTRLTVT.